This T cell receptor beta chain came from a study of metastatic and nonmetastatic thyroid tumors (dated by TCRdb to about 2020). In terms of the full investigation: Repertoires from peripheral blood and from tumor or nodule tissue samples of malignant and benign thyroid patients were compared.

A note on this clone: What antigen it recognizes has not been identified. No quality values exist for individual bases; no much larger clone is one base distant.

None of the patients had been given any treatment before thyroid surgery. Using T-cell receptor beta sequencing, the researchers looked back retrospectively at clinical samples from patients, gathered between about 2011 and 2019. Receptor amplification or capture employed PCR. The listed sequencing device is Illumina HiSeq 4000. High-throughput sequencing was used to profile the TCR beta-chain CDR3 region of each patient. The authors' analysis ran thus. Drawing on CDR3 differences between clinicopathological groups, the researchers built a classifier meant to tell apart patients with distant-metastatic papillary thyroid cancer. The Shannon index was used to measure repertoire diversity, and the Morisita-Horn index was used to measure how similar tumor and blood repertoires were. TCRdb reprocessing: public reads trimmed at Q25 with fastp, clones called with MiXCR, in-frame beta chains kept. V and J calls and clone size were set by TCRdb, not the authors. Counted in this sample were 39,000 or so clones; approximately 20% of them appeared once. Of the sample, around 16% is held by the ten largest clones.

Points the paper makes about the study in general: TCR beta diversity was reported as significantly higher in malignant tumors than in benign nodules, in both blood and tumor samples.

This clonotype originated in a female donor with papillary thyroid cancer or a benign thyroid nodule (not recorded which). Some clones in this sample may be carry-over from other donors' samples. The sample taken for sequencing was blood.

The nucleotides are TGTGCCAGCAGCTTGGTCCTAGCGGGAGCCCCAGATACGCAGTATTTT. This is translated as CASSLVLAGAPDTQYF. The chain couples TRBV5-6 to TRBJ2-3, and 10 junctional nucleotides match TRBD2. The cysteine opens and the phenylalanine closes a CDR3 of 16 amino acids. CDR3 DNA is the only sequence kept; it has 48 bases, read in frame from the first base. V trim: 0 bases; J trim: 4 bases; unmatched bases: 5. The germline V gene gives CDR1 as SGHDT and CDR2 as YYEEEE.